This is a list of T cell receptor beta chains from one sample in a study of blood T cells in healthy people across ages. Via MiXCR, TCRdb re-called the 5' RACE reads, giving one row per CDR3 protein. The table records roughly 800,000 distinct CDR3 sequences, more than 45% of them present only once. Sequencing was carried out using blood. These receptors originate from a man aged 25 to 45 in good health. Each CDR3 is given with its conserved first and last residue. A D gene is named only where the DNA matches it firmly. Expanded clones get a size class; other rows say once, few or many, or leave the size out.

size: few; J: TRBJ2-1; V: TRBV29-1; length: 12; D: NA; DNA: TGCAGCGCGGGAGCCCCCTTCGATGAGCAGTTCTTC; CDR3: CSAGAPFDEQFF
size: NA; J: TRBJ2-5; V: TRBV28; length: 15; D: NA; DNA: TGTGCCAGCAGTTTAGTTGGAATGGGACAAGAGACCCAGTACTTC; CDR3: CASSLVGMGQETQYF
size: few; J: TRBJ1-2; V: TRBV6-2/TRBV6-3; length: 12; D: NA; DNA: TGTGCCAGCAGAGGGGGGAACTATGGCTACACCTTC; CDR3: CASRGGNYGYTF
size: few; J: TRBJ2-3; V: TRBV5-4; length: 13; D: NA; DNA: TGTGCCAGCAGCCAGTATCGCACAGATACGCAGTATTTT; CDR3: CASSQYRTDTQYF
size: few; J: TRBJ1-4; V: TRBV7-9; length: 12; D: NA; DNA: TGTGCCAGCAGCTTAGTCAATGAAAAACTGTTTTTT; CDR3: CASSLVNEKLFF
size: NA; J: TRBJ2-5; V: TRBV6-2/TRBV6-3; length: 14; D: NA; DNA: TGTGCCAGCAGTTACGACAGATCCCAAGAGACCCAGTACTTC; CDR3: CASSYDRSQETQYF
size: NA; J: TRBJ1-5; V: TRBV28; length: 14; D: NA; DNA: TGTGCCAGCACCTTCGACAAGGAGAATCAGCCCCAGCATTTT; CDR3: CASTFDKENQPQHF
size: NA; J: TRBJ2-5; V: TRBV5-1; length: 14; D: NA; DNA: TGCGCCAGCAGCTCCGGACCGGGCGGGGAGACCCAGTACTTC; CDR3: CASSSGPGGETQYF
size: NA; J: TRBJ2-7; V: TRBV25-1; length: 14; D: NA; DNA: TGTGCCAGCAGTGAATCCGACTTAGCCAGCGAGCAGTACTTC; CDR3: CASSESDLASEQYF
size: NA; J: TRBJ2-7; V: TRBV5-1; length: 15; D: NA; DNA: TGCGCCAGCAGCCTACTTTTTTCAGCGACCTACGAGCAGTACTTC; CDR3: CASSLLFSATYEQYF
size: many; J: TRBJ2-3; V: TRBV20-1; length: 15; D: TRBD1; DNA: TGCAGTGCTAGAGAAAGGGGGCTCAGGGGGAATACGCAGTATTTT; CDR3: CSARERGLRGNTQYF
size: NA; J: TRBJ2-7; V: TRBV12-3/TRBV12-4; length: 16; D: NA; DNA: TGTGCCAGCAGTCCAGCCTCTACCAGGGGCTCCTACGAGCAGTACTTC; CDR3: CASSPASTRGSYEQYF
size: NA; J: TRBJ2-1; V: TRBV20-1; length: 14; D: NA; DNA: TGCAGTGCTAGACCCCTAGGGGGTCACAATGAGCAGTTCTTC; CDR3: CSARPLGGHNEQFF
size: once; J: TRBJ2-7; V: TRBV9; length: 15; D: NA; DNA: TGTGCCAGCAGCGTATACGGCTCCCAAGGTAACGAGCAGTACTTC; CDR3: CASSVYGSQGNEQYF
size: NA; J: TRBJ1-1; V: TRBV10-3; length: 14; D: NA; DNA: TGTGCCATCAGTGAGTCGGCAATGAACACTGAAGCTTTCTTT; CDR3: CAISESAMNTEAFF
size: NA; J: TRBJ1-3; V: TRBV7-2; length: 15; D: NA; DNA: TGTGCCAGCAGCTTAACCGGGGGAGCTGGAAACACCATATATTTT; CDR3: CASSLTGGAGNTIYF